The subject of this entry is one TCR beta chain. Its target antigen remains unknown. Base qualities are not recorded, but no much larger clone differs from it by a single base. This record belongs to a study of shared T cell receptors in the human thymus (dated by TCRdb to 2020 to 2023). Describing the broader study: The study examined how the human thymus generates shared, self-reactive T-cell receptor alpha chains.

Per the germline V gene, MDHEN is the CDR1 and SYDVKM is the CDR2. Trimming takes 4 bases off V and 4 bases off J; junction bases not matched to a gene: 5. From cysteine to phenylalanine, the CDR3 is 14 amino acids long. Just CDR3 DNA is preserved here, 42 bases in frame from base 1. Libraries were prepared through the immunoSEQ multiplex PCR assay. What TCRdb holds here is the immuneACCESS table cut down to in-frame rearrangements. Part of the clones is not present; checked against another copy, under half of the missing clones reflect an unresolved V gene, and the others are unexplained. Present in this sample are roughly 700,000 clones, roughly 90% of which were seen just once. The top ten hold around 0.0099% of the sample. The same data also went into a second study, on human thymus T cells. The second publication reports: Immunologically healthy infants undergoing open corrective cardiac surgery for congenital heart defects in Finland were used as donors. Thymus tissue was obtained as surgical resects removed during corrective cardiac surgery. Biased V and J gene segment usage appeared to be present in both thymic and peripheral blood repertoires. The related research reported highly overlapping thymic TCR repertoires among unrelated individuals. TCR alpha and beta repertoires from roughly 8 infant thymus samples and a few related peripheral blood samples were characterized in the study. Donor ages ranging from roughly 7 to 250 days were recorded, and six or seven male and two female infants were included in the cohort. After being mechanically released from the tissue, thymocytes were kept at -70 degrees C in pellets of roughly 10-33 million cells. A QIAsymphony instrument was used to extract genomic DNA from frozen cell pellets. Using the immunoSEQ multiplex PCR assay, the TCRB and TCRAD loci were amplified from a standardized quantity of quality-controlled genomic DNA. Amplicons spanned the V(D)J region at a length sufficient to cover the CDR3 and identify V and J genes. The commercial immunoSEQ service was used to sequence amplicons on an Illumina platform. Primer bias and sequencing errors were corrected as previously described, and TCRAD and TCRB definitions were based on the IMGT database. Repertoires were analysed with immunoSEQ Analyzer 3.0 and VDJTools, covering basic statistics, V/J segment usage, diversity estimates, rarefaction and pairwise overlap. To estimate diversity, the Chao1, ChaoE, Efron-Thisted, Shannon and inverse Simpson indices were applied, and diversity was also estimated on datasets down-sampled to the smallest sample. Repertoire overlap was assessed by strict matching of CDR3 nucleotide sequence, V gene and J gene, and clustering was done by Jaccard-based multidimensional scaling. On average, thymus samples gave around 880,000 unique TCRB clonotypes, whereas blood samples gave 80,000 to 85,000.

The V and J segments used are TRBV28 and TRBJ1-2; 8 bases in between match TRBD1. The sequence derives from a boy under three years old with a congenital heart defect. Donor details come from another sample of the same person, matched by shared clones. Sequencing was carried out using thymocytes. Here the CDR3 is given as CASSSTRGPYGYTF. Read as DNA, the sequence is TGTGCCAGCAGTTCAACCAGGGGGCCCTATGGCTACACCTTC.